This T cell receptor (beta chain) is from a study of cytomegalovirus exposure and HLA in healthy donors. With regard to this clone: The antigen is unknown.

The study ran its PCR with 60 Vbeta and 13 Jbeta primers. Using immunoSEQ multiplex PCR, the repertoire was profiled, and TCRdb retains in-frame clones only, with some absent. In the table there are 200,000 to 250,000 clones, 70% to 90% of which are singletons. Findings and caveats of the study: Productive status was seen about 87% or about 30% of the time for most TCR beta V segments in an earlier analysis.

Deletions cut 5 bases from V and 2 bases from J, with 5 bases between. Germline assignment: CDR1 MNHNS and CDR2 SASEGT. This CDR3 region has 12 residues. What was sequenced was PBMCs. The chain has TRBV6-1 and TRBJ2-3; the D is unclear. This clonotype was sampled from a girl aged 2-10 years in good health and CMV-seronegative. CDR3 bases: TGTGCCAGCAGTCCCTACACAGATACGCAGTATTTT. This codes for CASSPYTDTQYF.